A selection of T cell receptor beta chains follows, all from one sample in a study of shared T cell receptors in the human thymus. Generated by immunoSEQ multiplex PCR, the TCRdb table keeps only in-frame clones and is missing some. Among about 380,000 clones listed, 85% to 95% were seen once. Specimen: thymocytes. Receptors were obtained from a human donor. Both conserved end residues are part of each CDR3. D genes are given only for firm matches.

TRBD2	TRBV27	TRBJ2-2	CASNPGLVPTGELFF	TGTGCCAGCAACCCGGGACTAGTGCCCACCGGGGAGCTGTTTTTT
NA	TRBV7-9	TRBJ2-1	CASSTYPGPYNEQFF	TGTGCCAGCAGCACCTACCCGGGCCCCTACAATGAGCAGTTCTTC
NA	TRBV6-1	TRBJ2-7	CASSAPGDTDEQYF	TGTGCCAGCAGTGCACCCGGGGACACCGACGAGCAGTACTTC
NA	TRBV4-2	TRBJ1-5	CASSQDSGRGNQPQHF	TGTGCCAGCAGCCAAGATTCGGGGCGGGGCAATCAGCCCCAGCATTTT
NA	TRBV4-2	TRBJ2-2	CASSQDRRGNTGELFF	TGTGCCAGCAGCCAAGATCGGCGAGGGAACACCGGGGAGCTGTTTTTT
NA	TRBV7-9	TRBJ2-1	CASSFSGASRVDEQFF	TGTGCCAGCAGCTTTAGTGGGGCCAGCAGGGTCGATGAGCAGTTCTTC
TRBD1	TRBV19	TRBJ1-1	CASSMRQGPTEAFF	TGTGCCAGTAGTATGCGACAGGGGCCCACTGAAGCTTTCTTT
TRBD2	TRBV7-6	TRBJ2-1	CASSLRTSGRAKDNEQFF	TGTGCCAGCAGCTTACGGACTAGCGGGAGGGCTAAGGACAATGAGCAGTTCTTC
NA	TRBV6-6	TRBJ2-1	CASARGENNNEQFF	TGTGCCAGCGCCCGAGGAGAGAACAACAATGAGCAGTTCTTC
NA	TRBV5-4	TRBJ2-2	CASSLRQGISTGELFF	TGTGCCAGCAGCTTGAGGCAGGGGATCAGTACCGGGGAGCTGTTTTTT
NA	TRBV5-1	TRBJ1-4	CASSLDPMGTNEKLFF	TGCGCCAGCAGCTTGGACCCCATGGGAACTAATGAAAAACTGTTTTTT